Below are 3 T cell receptor beta chains sequenced from a single sample in a study of T cell responses to AZD1222 COVID-19 vaccine. The protocol was immunoSEQ multiplex PCR, while the TCRdb copy is restricted to in-frame clones and leaves out a portion. The data contain about 190,000 clones, almost 95% of them seen just once; the ten biggest clones take up 9.2%. The source material was peripheral blood, sampled on day 0 of AZD1222 vaccination. All receptors come from an adult in good health.

The chain couples TRBV5-4 to TRBJ2-3; D unresolved. The length of the CDR3 is 15 residues. Germline values: CDR1 SGHNT, CDR2 YYREEE (reference sequence). V was cut by 0 bases and J by 0 bases, with 8 bases left in between. The CDR3 protein is CASSLVSRSTDTQYF. CDR3 DNA sequence: TGTGCCAGCAGCTTGGTCAGCCGTAGCACAGATACGCAGTATTTT. Full variable domain (rest looked up from reference TRBV5-4 and TRBJ2-3): ETGVTQSPTHLIKTRGQQVTLRCSSQSGHNTVSWYQQALGQGPQFIFQYYREEENGRGNFPPRFSGLQFPNYSSELNVNALELDDSALYLCASSLVSRSTDTQYFGPGTRLTVL.

V gene TRBV15 combines with J gene TRBJ1-4; 10 positions agree with TRBD1. Germline-derived CDR1 and CDR2 are LNHNV and YYDKDF (reference sequence). The CDR3 is 15 residues long. J lost 7 bases, V lost 4 bases, and 6 bases had no gene match. Written as DNA, the CDR3 is TGTGCCACCAGCACAGACAGGGGGCGAGGTGAAAAACTGTTTTTT. It codes for CATSTDRGRGEKLFF.

The chain has TRBV19 and TRBJ2-2; D remains ambiguous. Germline V CDR1 and CDR2: LNHDA, SQIVND (reference sequence). The CDR3 is 16 amino acids. V gave up 1 base and J gave up 0 bases, with 9 bases separating them. For the CDR3, the DNA is TGTGCCAGTAGTATAGGGCCGGCCACGAACACCGGGGAGCTGTTTTTT. Its translation is CASSIGPATNTGELFF.